This T cell receptor (beta chain) was sequenced in a study of response to subunit inactivated influenza vaccine. TCRdb analysed the RT-PCR reads with MiXCR anew, one entry per CDR3 protein. The table has hundreds of thousands of distinct CDR3 sequences, 12% seen once. The CDR3 is 16 residues long. The germline gives CDR1 LNHDA, CDR2 SQIVND (reference sequence). The V gene lost 1 base and the J gene lost 0 bases, with 10 bases spanning the gap. The sequence derives from a man between 50 and 59 years old who received an inactivated influenza vaccine. The rearrangement joins TRBV19 to TRBJ1-5, with unresolved D. The input for sequencing was PBMCs from blood, taken on the day of vaccination. CDR3 sequence reads: CASSIVGARSNQPQHF. The CDR3 DNA is TGTGCCAGTAGTATAGTAGGAGCGCGTAGCAATCAGCCCCAGCATTTT.